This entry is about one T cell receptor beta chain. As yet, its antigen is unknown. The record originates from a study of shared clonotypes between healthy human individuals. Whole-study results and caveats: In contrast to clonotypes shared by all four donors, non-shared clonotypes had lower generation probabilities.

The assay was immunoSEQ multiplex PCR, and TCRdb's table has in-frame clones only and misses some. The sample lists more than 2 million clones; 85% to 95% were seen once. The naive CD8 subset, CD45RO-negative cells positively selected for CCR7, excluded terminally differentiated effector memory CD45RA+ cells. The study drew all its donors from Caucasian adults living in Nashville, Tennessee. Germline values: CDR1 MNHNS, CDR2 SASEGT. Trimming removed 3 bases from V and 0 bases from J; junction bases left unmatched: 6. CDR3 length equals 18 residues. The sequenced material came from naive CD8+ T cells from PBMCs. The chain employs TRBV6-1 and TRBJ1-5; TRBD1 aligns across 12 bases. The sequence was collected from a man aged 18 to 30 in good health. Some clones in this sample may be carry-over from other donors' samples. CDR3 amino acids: CASSDRDRGPPSNQPQHF. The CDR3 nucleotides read TGTGCCAGCAGTGACCGGGACAGGGGGCCTCCTAGCAATCAGCCCCAGCATTTT.